The 7 T cell receptor beta chains below come from one sample, sequenced in a study of metastatic and nonmetastatic thyroid tumors (TCRdb year 2020). No treatment had been received by any patient before thyroid surgery. To prepare the library, PCR was applied. The instrument given in TCRdb is Illumina HiSeq 4000. TCRdb trimmed the raw reads at Q25, called clones with MiXCR and kept productive beta chains. Recorded for this sample are about 40,000 clones; approximately 20% of them occurred a single time. Roughly an eighth of the sample is in the top ten clones. Sequencing was carried out using tumor tissue. All receptors derive from a female donor with papillary thyroid cancer or a benign thyroid nodule (not recorded which). Some clones in this sample may be carry-over from other donors' samples.

This clone has a handful of counts. The chain employs TRBV7-9 and TRBJ1-2, with D perhaps matching TRBD1 (6 bases). Between the trimmed V and J ends, which lost 4 bases and 7 bases, there was a span of 10 bases. Germline lookup yields CDR1 SEHNR and CDR2 FQNEAQ (reference sequence). The CDR3 is 12 amino acids. Written as DNA, the CDR3 is TGTGCCAGCAGCTGGGACATTGGTGGCTACACCTTC. This sequence encodes CASSWDIGGYTF.

There are a few counts of this clone. V is TRBV6-1 and J is TRBJ1-2, with D hard to call. Trimming removed 4 bases from V and 0 bases from J, with 9 bases in between. The CDR3 is 14 amino acids. Germline CDR1 MNHNS, CDR2 SASEGT. The CDR3 sequence: CASSGGRANYGYTF. The DNA for the CDR3 is TGTGCCAGCAGTGGTGGAAGGGCTAACTATGGCTACACCTTC.

In this sample, this clone turned up a few times. Being one base from a much bigger clone, this may be a read error. The V call is TRBV6-1, the J call TRBJ1-4; D remains unclear. V was clipped by 9 bases and J by 8 bases, with 19 bases between them. Germline V gene lookup returns CDR1 MNHNS and CDR2 SASEGT. The CDR3 length is 14 residues. The CDR3 loop is CASISWRFREKLFF. The CDR3 DNA follows: TGTGCCAGTATATCCTGGCGGTTTAGAGAAAAACTGTTTTTT.

V and J are TRBV7-6 and TRBJ1-3; D remains ambiguous. Between the trimmed V and J ends, which lost 5 bases and 6 bases, there was a span of 14 bases. Germline-derived CDR1 and CDR2 are SGHVS and FNYEAQ. The CDR3 spans 14 residues. The CDR3 here is CASSTTVSLNTIYF. In DNA form, the CDR3 reads TGTGCCAGCAGCACCACGGTCTCTTTAAACACCATATATTTT.

This clone has ten or more counts. The J gene is TRBJ2-3, the V gene TRBV5-1; tentatively, D is TRBD1 or TRBD2 (5 bases each). Germline CDR1 reads SGHRS; CDR2 reads YFSETQ. There are 16 residues in the CDR3. Trimming shortened V by 6 bases and J by 2 bases, and 19 bases separated the two germline ends. The CDR3 DNA is TGCGCCAGCAACAGCTATCCGGGACCATTCACAGATACGCAGTATTTT. Residues: CASNSYPGPFTDTQYF.

The chain is built from TRBV10-2 and TRBJ2-6, with 9 bases fitting TRBD1. The CDR3 has 16 residues. The junction had 15 bases not matched to a gene; V was cut back by 8 bases and J by 10 bases. Per the germline V gene, CDR1 is WSHSY and CDR2 is SAAADI. The CDR3 region has the DNA TGCGCCAGCGCTTTGGACAGGGGCGCTCCGGAGAACGTCCTGACTTTC. Residues: CASALDRGAPENVLTF.

Ten or more counts support this clone. The rearrangement uses TRBV29-1 and TRBJ2-3, with 12 bases lining up with TRBD2. Germline CDR1 SQVTM, CDR2 ANQGSEA. V shed 4 bases, J shed 5 bases, and the junction held 7 bases outside the gene matches. CDR3 size: 15 residues. This CDR3 is CSVVPGTSGRDTQYF. CDR3 in DNA: TGCAGCGTTGTTCCTGGGACTAGCGGGCGAGATACGCAGTATTTT.